A single sample gave rise to the 8 T cell receptor beta chains below, sequenced in a study of regulatory T cells in long-lasting Graves disease. Building of the TCR beta libraries involved iRepertoire HTBI primers and Arm-PCR of CDR3 regions. One entry per CDR3 protein, called by TCRdb with MiXCR from the multiplex PCR reads. The table lists fewer than 450,000 distinct CDR3 sequences, around 24% of them singletons. Time point meaning: persistent/refractory GD, antithyroid drugs over 5 years with positive TRAb. Following extraction of RNA from PBMCs, that RNA was used to make the TCR library. This specimen was peripheral blood mononuclear cells (PBMCs), taken when the disease was refractory, from a patient treated with antithyroid drugs. The receptors were gathered from a female donor with Graves disease.

The chain has TRBV29-1 and TRBJ1-2; TRBD1 might be the D (5 bases). Per germline, CDR1 SQVTM and CDR2 ANQGSEA. The V and J ends lost 5 bases and 14 bases respectively, with 21 bases between them. The CDR3 consists of 12 residues. The DNA for the CDR3 is TGCAGCGTTCCCAGGGAAGGCCCCGCAGGAACCTTC. Translated, it gives CSVPREGPAGTF.

Comments on this clonotype: This clone may be a read error of a much larger clone one base away. The chain joins TRBV10-3 to TRBJ1-5; 12 bases match TRBD1. J lost 6 bases, V lost 6 bases, and 6 bases had no gene match. The CDR3 spans 15 residues. Germline V CDR1 and CDR2: ENHRY, SYGVKD. The CDR3 loop is CAIRKGTGGSQPQHF. The DNA for the CDR3 is TGTGCCATCAGAAAAGGGACAGGGGGCAGTCAGCCCCAGCATTTT.

The genes are TRBV20-1 and TRBJ1-2; D perhaps matches TRBD1 (5 bases). Germline V gene data show CDR1 as DFQATT and CDR2 as SNEGSKA (reference sequence). CDR3 length equals 12 residues. V was clipped by 6 bases and J by 8 bases, with 16 bases between them. CDR3 in DNA: TGCAGTGCCCGGTACGGGGGGGAAGGCTACACCTTC. Its translation is CSARYGGEGYTF.

In this sample, this clonotype turned up many times. The chain employs TRBV24-1 and TRBJ2-1; 7 positions agree with TRBD1. The CDR3 totals 14 residues. The junction had 4 bases not matched to a gene; V was cut back by 7 bases and J by 2 bases. Germline V gene sequence: CDR1 KGHDR, CDR2 SFDVKD. This CDR3 reads CATRGQGAYNEQFF. The CDR3 coding sequence is TGTGCCACCAGAGGCCAGGGGGCCTACAATGAGCAGTTCTTC.

This clonotype was found a few times. The chain joins TRBV30 to TRBJ1-6; TRBD1 might be the D (5 bases). Deletions cut 4 bases from V and 7 bases from J, with 11 bases between. The V gene's germline CDR1 is GTSNPN and CDR2 SVGIG (reference sequence). The CDR3 runs 13 residues. CDR3: CAWNGGGNSPLHF. CDR3 nucleotides: TGTGCCTGGAACGGGGGGGGAAATTCACCCCTCCACTTT.

This clonotype was seen repeatedly, ten times or more. The gene calls are TRBV29-1 and TRBJ2-7, with a weak D call TRBD2 (5 bases). The germline V gene has CDR1 SQVTM and CDR2 ANQGSEA. CDR3 size: 13 residues. The V end lost 2 bases, the J end lost 3 bases, and 11 bases lay between the germline ends. This chain's CDR3 is CSVEISGNYEQYF. Here the CDR3 DNA reads TGCAGCGTTGAAATATCGGGAAACTACGAGCAGTACTTC.

The rearrangement uses TRBV29-1 and TRBJ2-7, with TRBD1 matching over 11 bases. CDR1 SQVTM and CDR2 ANQGSEA come from the germline V gene. This CDR3 contains 14 residues. V lost 7 bases to trimming and J lost 2 bases; unmatched junction nucleotides: 7. CDR3 in DNA: TGCAGCGGCACGGGACAGGGGGGAGCCTACGAGCAGTACTTC. The encoded protein is CSGTGQGGAYEQYF.

In this sample, this clonotype turned up many times. The rearrangement links TRBV28 to TRBJ2-2; TRBD2 might be the D (6 bases). This CDR3 is 15 amino acids long. In germline, CDR1 is MDHEN, CDR2 SYDVKM. V lost 2 bases, J lost 2 bases, and 9 bases lay in between. This CDR3 is CASSLTAGNTGELFF. The CDR3 region has the DNA TGTGCCAGCAGTTTAACGGCGGGAAACACCGGGGAGCTGTTTTTT.